This TCR beta chain was recovered during a study of blood T cell repertoires in COVID-19. Between the trimmed V and J ends, which lost 0 bases and 4 bases, there was a span of 11 bases. CDR3 length: 15 residues. Germline CDR1 and CDR2: SGDLS and YYNGEE. This clone showed up just a few times. Clones were read by immunoSEQ multiplex PCR, and TCRdb kept only the in-frame ones, dropping some. The sample holds about 54,000 clones, 90% seen once. The TCR originated in a woman aged 40 to 49 with active COVID-19. The chain links TRBV9 to TRBJ1-3; weak D call: TRBD1 (5 bases). The sample consisted of peripheral blood. CDR3 bases: TGTGCCAGCAGCGTAGCTGGGGCGCAGGGAAACACCATATATTTT. Translation: CASSVAGAQGNTIYF. Variable domain in full (rest from reference TRBV9 and TRBJ1-3): DSGVTQTPKHLITATGQRVTLRCSPRSGDLSVYWYQQSLDQGLQFLIQYYNGEERAKGNILERFSAQQFPDLHSELNLSSLELGDSALYFCASSVAGAQGNTIYFGEGSWLTVV.